This record concerns one T cell receptor (beta chain) sequence. Its antigen is not identified. The data stem from a study of chemoradiotherapy in HPV16-positive cancers. TCRdb's table, derived via immunoSEQ multiplex PCR, lists solely in-frame clones and lacks some. The sample carries roughly 11,000 clones, roughly 78% recorded once. Study-level points and caveats: HPV-responsive T-cell expansion during chemoradiotherapy was linked to improved recurrence-free survival in HPV16-positive patients. Only a couple of HPV16-positive patients supplied the functional HPV-specificity definition. Candidate HPV-specific clones and E7-related TCR motifs grew in tumor during treatment.

The sample here was taken from a patient who underwent chemoradiotherapy. This receptor was obtained from a human donor with HPV-associated anogenital cancer.

CDR3 residues: CASRRPGQGAYEQYF. CDR3 in DNA: TGTGCCAGCAGACGACCGGGACAGGGCGCCTACGAGCAGTACTTC. The rearrangement uses TRBV6-5 and TRBJ2-7, with TRBD1 identical over 9 bases. The V gene's germline CDR1 is MNHEY and CDR2 SVGAGI. The CDR3 loop spans 15 amino acids. The V segment lost 6 bases and the J segment 2 bases; nucleotides outside the gene matches: 8.